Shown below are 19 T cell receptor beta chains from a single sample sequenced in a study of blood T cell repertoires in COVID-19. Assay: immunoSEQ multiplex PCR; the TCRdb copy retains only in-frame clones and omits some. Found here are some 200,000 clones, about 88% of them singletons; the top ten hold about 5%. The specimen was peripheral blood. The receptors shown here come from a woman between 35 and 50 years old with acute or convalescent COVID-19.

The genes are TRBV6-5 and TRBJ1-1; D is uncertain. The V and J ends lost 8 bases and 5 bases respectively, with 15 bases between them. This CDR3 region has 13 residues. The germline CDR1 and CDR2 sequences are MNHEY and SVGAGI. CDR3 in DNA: TGTGCCAGCGGAATAACCCGGGTAACTGAAGCTTTCTTT. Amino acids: CASGITRVTEAFF.

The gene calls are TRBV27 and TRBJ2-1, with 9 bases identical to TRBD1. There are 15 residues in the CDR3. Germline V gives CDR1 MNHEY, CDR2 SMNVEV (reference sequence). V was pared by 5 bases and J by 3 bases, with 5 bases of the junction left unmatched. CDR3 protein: CASSPTGGFYNEQFF. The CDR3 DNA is TGTGCCAGCAGTCCGACAGGGGGGTTCTACAATGAGCAGTTCTTC.

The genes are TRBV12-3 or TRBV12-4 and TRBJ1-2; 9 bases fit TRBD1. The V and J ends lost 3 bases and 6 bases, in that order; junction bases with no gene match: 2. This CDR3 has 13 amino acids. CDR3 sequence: CASSLGTGHGYTF. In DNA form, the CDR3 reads TGTGCCAGCAGTTTGGGGACAGGGCATGGCTACACCTTC.

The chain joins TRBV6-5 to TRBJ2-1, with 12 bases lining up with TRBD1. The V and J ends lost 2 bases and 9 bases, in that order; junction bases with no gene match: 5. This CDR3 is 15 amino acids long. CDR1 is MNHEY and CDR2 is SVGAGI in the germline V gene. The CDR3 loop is CASSYGGTGGLEQFF. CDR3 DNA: TGTGCCAGCAGTTACGGGGGGACAGGGGGCCTTGAGCAGTTCTTC.

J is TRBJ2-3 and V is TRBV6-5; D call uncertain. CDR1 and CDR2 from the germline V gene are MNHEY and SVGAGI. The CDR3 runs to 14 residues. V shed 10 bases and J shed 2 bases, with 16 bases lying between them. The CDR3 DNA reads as TGTGCCACCCTGCTGGAGCAGTACACAGATACGCAGTATTTT. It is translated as CATLLEQYTDTQYF.

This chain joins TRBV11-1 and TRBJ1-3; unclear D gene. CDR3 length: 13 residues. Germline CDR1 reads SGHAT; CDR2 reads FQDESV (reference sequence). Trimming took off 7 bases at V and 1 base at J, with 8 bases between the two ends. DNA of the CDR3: TGTGCCAGCAAGGGAGCGTCTGGAAACACCATATATTTT. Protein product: CASKGASGNTIYF.

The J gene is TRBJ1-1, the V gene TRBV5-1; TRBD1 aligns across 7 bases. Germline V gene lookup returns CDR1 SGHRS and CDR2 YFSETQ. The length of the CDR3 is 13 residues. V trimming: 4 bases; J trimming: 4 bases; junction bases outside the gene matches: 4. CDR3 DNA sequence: TGCGCCAGCAGCAGCTCAGGGGGCACTGAAGCTTTCTTT. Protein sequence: CASSSSGGTEAFF. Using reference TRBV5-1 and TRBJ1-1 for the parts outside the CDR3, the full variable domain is KAGVTQTPRYLIKTRGQQVTLSCSPISGHRSVSWYQQTPGQGLQFLFEYFSETQRNKGNFPGRFSGRQFSNSRSEMNVSTLELGDSALYLCASSSSGGTEAFFGQGTRLTVV.

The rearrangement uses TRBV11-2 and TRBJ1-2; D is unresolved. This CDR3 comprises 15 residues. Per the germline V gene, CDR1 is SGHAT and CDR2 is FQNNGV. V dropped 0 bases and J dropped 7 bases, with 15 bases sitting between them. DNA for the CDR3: TGTGCCAGCAGCTTAGATTGGGCGGGGAAGCGTGGCTACACCTTC. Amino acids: CASSLDWAGKRGYTF.

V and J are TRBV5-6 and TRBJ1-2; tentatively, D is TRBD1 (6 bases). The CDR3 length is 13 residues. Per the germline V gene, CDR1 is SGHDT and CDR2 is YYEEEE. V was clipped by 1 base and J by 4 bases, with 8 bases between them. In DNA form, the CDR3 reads TGTGCCAGCAGCTTGAACAGGGCCTATGGCTACACCTTC. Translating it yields CASSLNRAYGYTF.

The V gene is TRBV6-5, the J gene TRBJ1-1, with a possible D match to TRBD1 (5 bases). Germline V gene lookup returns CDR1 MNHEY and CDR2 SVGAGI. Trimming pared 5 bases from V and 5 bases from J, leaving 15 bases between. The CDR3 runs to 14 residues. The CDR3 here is CASSILRGGTEAFF. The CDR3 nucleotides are TGTGCCAGCAGTATTTTAAGGGGAGGGACTGAAGCTTTCTTT.

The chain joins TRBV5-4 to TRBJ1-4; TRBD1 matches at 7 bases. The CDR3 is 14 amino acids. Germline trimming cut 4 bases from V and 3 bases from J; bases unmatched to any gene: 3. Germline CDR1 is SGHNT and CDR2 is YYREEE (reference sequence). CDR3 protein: CASSLTGSNEKLFF. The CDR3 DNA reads TGTGCCAGCAGCCTGACAGGGTCTAATGAAAAACTGTTTTTT.

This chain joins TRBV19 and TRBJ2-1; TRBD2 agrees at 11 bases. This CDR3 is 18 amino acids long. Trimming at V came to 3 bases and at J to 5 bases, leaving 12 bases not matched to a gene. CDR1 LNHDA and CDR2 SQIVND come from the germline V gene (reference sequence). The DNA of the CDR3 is TGTGCCAGTAGTATCGGTGGGGATACTAGCGGGGGACACAATGAGCAGTTCTTC. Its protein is CASSIGGDTSGGHNEQFF.

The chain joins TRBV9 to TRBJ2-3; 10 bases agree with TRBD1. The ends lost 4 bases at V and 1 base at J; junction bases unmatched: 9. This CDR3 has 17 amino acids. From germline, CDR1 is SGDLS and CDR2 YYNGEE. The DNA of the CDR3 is TGTGCCAGCAGCAAGAGACAGGGGGCTGAGGGCACAGATACGCAGTATTTT. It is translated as CASSKRQGAEGTDTQYF.

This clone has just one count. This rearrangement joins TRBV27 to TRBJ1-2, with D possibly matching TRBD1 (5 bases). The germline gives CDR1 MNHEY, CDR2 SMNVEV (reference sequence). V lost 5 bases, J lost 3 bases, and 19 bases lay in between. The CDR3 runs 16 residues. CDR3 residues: CASSKSVWGWDYGYTF. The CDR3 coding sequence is TGTGCCAGCAGTAAATCTGTTTGGGGCTGGGACTATGGCTACACCTTC.

The CDR3 loop is CASRGLAGPNTEAFF. The CDR3 bases are TGTGCCAGTAGAGGATTGGCGGGGCCGAACACTGAAGCTTTCTTT. The genes are TRBV19 and TRBJ1-1; possible D gene TRBD1, 5 bases. The V gene lost 6 bases and the J gene lost 1 base, with 15 bases spanning the gap. The CDR3 is made up of 15 amino acids. CDR1 is LNHDA and CDR2 is SQIVND in the germline V gene (reference sequence).

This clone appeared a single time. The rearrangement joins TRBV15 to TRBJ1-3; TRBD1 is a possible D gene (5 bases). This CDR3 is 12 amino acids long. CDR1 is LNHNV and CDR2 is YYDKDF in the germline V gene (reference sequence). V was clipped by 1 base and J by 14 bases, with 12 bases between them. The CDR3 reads CATSRVGREVYF. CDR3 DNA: TGTGCCACCAGCAGAGTCGGCAGGGAAGTATATTTT.

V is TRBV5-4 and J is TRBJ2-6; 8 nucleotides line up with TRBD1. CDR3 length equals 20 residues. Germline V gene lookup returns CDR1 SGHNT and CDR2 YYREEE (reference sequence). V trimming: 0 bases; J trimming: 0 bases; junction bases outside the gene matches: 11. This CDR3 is CASSLAGWAGGRSGANVLTF. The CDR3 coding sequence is TGTGCCAGCAGCTTGGCCGGGTGGGCAGGGGGCCGCTCTGGGGCCAACGTCCTGACTTTC.

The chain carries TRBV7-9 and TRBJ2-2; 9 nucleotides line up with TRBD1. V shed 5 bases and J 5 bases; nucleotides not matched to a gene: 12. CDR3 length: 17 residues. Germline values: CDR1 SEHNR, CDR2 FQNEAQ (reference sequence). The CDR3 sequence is CASSDPPGTGQTGELFF. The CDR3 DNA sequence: TGTGCCAGCAGCGACCCCCCCGGGACAGGGCAAACCGGGGAGCTGTTTTTT.

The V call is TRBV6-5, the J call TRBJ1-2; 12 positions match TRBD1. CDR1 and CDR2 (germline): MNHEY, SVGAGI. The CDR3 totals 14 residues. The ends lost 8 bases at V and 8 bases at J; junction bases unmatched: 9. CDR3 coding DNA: TGTGCCAGCCGACCGGGACAGGGGGCGCAGGGCTACACCTTC. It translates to CASRPGQGAQGYTF.